The 14 T cell receptor beta chains in this list originate from one sample, sequenced in a study of human T cells and chemical hapten exposure. Stated treatment: therapeutic diphenylcyclopropenone sensitization with weekly scalp DPC. Separate cDNA molecules received unique molecular identifiers, which the library attached to them. In TCRdb, the reads were re-called with MiXCR into one record per CDR3 protein. The sample contains around 800 distinct CDR3 sequences, 40% to 65% of which appear only once. Source: whole blood, taken before DPC sensitization or 2, 6, or about 24 weeks after (not recorded which). All receptors come from an adult with alopecia areata. Some clones in this sample may be carry-over from other donors' samples. This table probably holds off-target reads from a library built for another chain.

The chain uses TRBV5-1 and TRBJ1-1, with D possibly being TRBD1 (6 bases). The V gene's germline CDR1 is SGHRS and CDR2 YFSETQ. The length of the CDR3 is 13 residues. V lost 0 bases to trimming and J lost 4 bases, with 7 bases between them. The CDR3 reads CASSLDRVTEAFF. DNA of the CDR3: TGCGCCAGCAGCTTGGACAGGGTCACTGAAGCTTTCTTT.

The V gene is TRBV30, the J gene TRBJ2-2; weak D call: TRBD2 (6 bases). CDR1 and CDR2 from the germline V gene are GTSNPN and SVGIG (reference sequence). The V gene lost 3 bases and the J gene lost 0 bases, with 8 bases spanning the gap. The CDR3 totals 14 residues. As DNA, the CDR3 is TGTGCCTGGAGCTCGGGGGCGAACACCGGGGAGCTGTTTTTT. It yields the protein CAWSSGANTGELFF.

The genes are TRBV4-2 and TRBJ2-2, with a weak D call TRBD1 (5 bases). The V and J ends lost 9 bases and 6 bases respectively, with 14 bases between them. This CDR3 region has 13 residues. Germline V gives CDR1 LGHNA, CDR2 YNFKEQ. The chain's CDR3 is CASQGLMAGELFF. As DNA, the CDR3 is TGTGCCAGTCAGGGTTTAATGGCCGGGGAGCTGTTTTTT.

This clonotype has a single count. This chain uses TRBV29-1 with TRBJ2-7, with 11 bases matching TRBD1. The V segment lost 5 bases and the J segment 2 bases; nucleotides outside the gene matches: 5. The CDR3 totals 14 residues. CDR1 is SQVTM, CDR2 ANQGSEA, per germline. Written as DNA, the CDR3 is TGCAGCGTTAAAGGACAGGGGGCCCCCTACGAGCAGTACTTC. Amino acid sequence: CSVKGQGAPYEQYF.

The chain has TRBV6-2 or TRBV6-3 and TRBJ2-2; the D call may be TRBD1 or TRBD2 (5 bases each). This CDR3 has 14 amino acids. V was cut by 8 bases and J by 0 bases, with 10 bases left in between. The V gene's germline CDR1 is MNHEY and CDR2 SVGEGT. CDR3 nucleotide sequence: TGTGCCAGCCGGGGACGGGCGAACACCGGGGAGCTGTTTTTT. Its protein product is CASRGRANTGELFF.

V is TRBV28 and J is TRBJ2-1; no definite D call. The V and J ends lost 8 bases and 6 bases respectively, with 17 bases between them. This CDR3 is built from 14 residues. The germline V gene has CDR1 MDHEN and CDR2 SYDVKM. The CDR3 protein is CASAPPHSRNEQFF. CDR3 sequence (DNA): TGTGCCAGCGCACCTCCACATTCCCGCAATGAGCAGTTCTTC. Together with reference TRBV28 and TRBJ2-1, the CDR3 gives the full variable domain: DVKVTQSSRYLVKRTGEKVFLECVQDMDHENMFWYRQDPGLGLRLIYFSYDVKMKEKGDIPEGYSVSREKKERFSLILESASTNQTSMYLCASAPPHSRNEQFFGPGTRLTVL.

This clonotype has only a few counts. The chain recombines TRBV6-5 with TRBJ2-5, with 13 positions matching TRBD2. The junction had 9 bases not matched to a gene; V was cut back by 2 bases and J by 3 bases. The CDR3 length is 18 residues. CDR1 is MNHEY and CDR2 is SVGAGI in the germline V gene. Here the CDR3 DNA reads TGTGCCAGCAGTTACCTGGGACTAGCGGGATCCGGGGAAGAGACCCAGTACTTC. This codes for CASSYLGLAGSGEETQYF.

The chain couples TRBV20-1 to TRBJ2-3; D remains ambiguous. V was cut by 3 bases and J by 2 bases, with 12 bases left in between. This CDR3 has 14 residues. Germline V CDR1 and CDR2: DFQATT, SNEGSKA (reference sequence). The CDR3, as DNA: TGCAGTGCTAGGGCCACTTGGCTCACAGATACGCAGTATTTT. This gives the protein CSARATWLTDTQYF.

The table lists this clonotype with a few counts. This chain uses TRBV29-1 with TRBJ2-3; tentatively, D is TRBD2 (7 bases). V lost 5 bases, J lost 4 bases, and 13 bases lay in between. There are 13 residues in the CDR3. CDR1 and CDR2 from the germline V gene are SQVTM and ANQGSEA. The CDR3 DNA reads TGCAGCGTTTGGGGGGGCGCGTCAGATACGCAGTATTTT. Amino acids: CSVWGGASDTQYF.

This clonotype turned up a few times. The chain is built from TRBV4-2 and TRBJ2-7, with no clear D. This CDR3 contains 12 residues. The germline V and J ends were trimmed by 1 base and 7 bases, with 8 bases remaining between them. Per germline, CDR1 LGHNA and CDR2 YNFKEQ. CDR3 in DNA: TGTGCCAGCAGCCAAGGGACGCTAGAGCAGTACTTC. Translation gives CASSQGTLEQYF.

This clonotype was seen only a few times. V gene TRBV7-3 combines with J gene TRBJ1-6, with no clear D. CDR1 is SGHTA, CDR2 FQGTGA, per germline. V was trimmed by 8 bases and J by 10 bases, leaving 15 bases between them. The CDR3 is 13 amino acids. The CDR3 protein is CASARTERSPLHF. CDR3 coding DNA: TGTGCCAGCGCTCGTACGGAGAGATCACCCCTCCACTTT.

V and J are TRBV6-5 and TRBJ1-2; D is undetermined. V lost 7 bases and J 2 bases, leaving 14 bases between the germline ends. CDR3 length: 14 amino acids. Germline V CDR1 and CDR2: MNHEY, SVGAGI. The CDR3 DNA reads as TGTGCCAGCACCACAATCGTAAGCAACTATGGCTACACCTTC. Residues: CASTTIVSNYGYTF.

This clonotype was picked up a small number of times. The CDR3 protein is CASTLRDSQGEQYF. As DNA, the CDR3 is TGTGCCAGCACCCTTCGGGACTCGCAGGGAGAGCAGTACTTC. The J gene is TRBJ2-7, the V gene TRBV12-3 or TRBV12-4, with a weak D call TRBD2 (6 bases). The CDR3 covers 14 residues. Trimming pared 7 bases from V and 7 bases from J, leaving 20 bases between.

This chain connects TRBV6-2 or TRBV6-3 to TRBJ2-1; D possibly corresponds to TRBD2 (6 bases). Germline V gives CDR1 MNHEY, CDR2 SVGEGT. This CDR3 is built from 14 residues. Trimming took off 6 bases at V and 5 bases at J, with 14 bases between the two ends. In DNA, the CDR3 is TGTGCCAGCAGCTCGGGAGACAGTAACAATGAGCAGTTCTTC. Translated, it gives CASSSGDSNNEQFF.